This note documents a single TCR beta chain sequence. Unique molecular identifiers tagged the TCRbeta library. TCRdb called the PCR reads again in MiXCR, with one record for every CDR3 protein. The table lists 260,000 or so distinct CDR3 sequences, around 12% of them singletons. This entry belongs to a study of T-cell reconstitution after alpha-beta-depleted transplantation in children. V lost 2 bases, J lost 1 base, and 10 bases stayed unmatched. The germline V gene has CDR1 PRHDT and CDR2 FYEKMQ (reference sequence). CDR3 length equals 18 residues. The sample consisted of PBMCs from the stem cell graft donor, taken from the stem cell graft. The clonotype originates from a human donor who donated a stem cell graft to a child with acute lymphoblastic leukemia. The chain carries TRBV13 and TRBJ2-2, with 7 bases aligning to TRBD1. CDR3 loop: CASSLRDWGQKNTGELFF. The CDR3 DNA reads TGTGCCAGCAGCTTAAGAGATTGGGGACAGAAGAACACCGGGGAGCTGTTTTTT.